What follows are 19 T cell receptor beta chains derived from one specimen sequenced in a study of chemoradiotherapy in HPV16-positive cancers. Sequencing used immunoSEQ multiplex PCR; TCRdb keeps in-frame clones, though not all of them. The sample yields over 5,000 clones, approximately 71% seen once. Specimen: tumor tissue, collected from a patient who underwent chemoradiotherapy. The receptors were sampled from a human donor with HPV-associated anogenital cancer.

The V and J genes are TRBV18 and TRBJ1-1; a possible D gene is TRBD1 (5 bases). The CDR3 contains 13 residues. V was pared by 5 bases and J by 1 base, with 8 bases between. The germline V gene has CDR1 KGHSH and CDR2 LQKENI. Here the CDR3 reads CASSWDGNTEAFF. In DNA form, the CDR3 reads TGTGCCAGCTCATGGGACGGGAACACTGAAGCTTTCTTT.

The CDR3, as DNA: TGTGCCAGTAAGGGGGGTGGAAATCAGCCCCAGCATTTT. Its protein is CASKGGGNQPQHF. The chain uses TRBV19 and TRBJ1-5; D might be TRBD1 (6 bases). Germline V lookup: CDR1 LNHDA, CDR2 SQIVND (reference sequence). The CDR3 runs 13 residues. V was trimmed by 7 bases and J by 4 bases, leaving 11 bases between them.

The chain has TRBV30 and TRBJ2-1; possible D gene TRBD1, 6 bases. CDR1 and CDR2 from the germline V gene are GTSNPN and SVGIG (reference sequence). Trimming took off 5 bases at V and 3 bases at J, with 14 bases between the two ends. This CDR3 is 14 amino acids long. As DNA, the CDR3 is TGTGCCTGGGATTTGGGGGACATCTACAATGAGCAGTTCTTC. It codes for CAWDLGDIYNEQFF.

V gene TRBV6-5 combines with J gene TRBJ2-6, with D perhaps TRBD1 or TRBD2 (5 bases each). The CDR3 totals 15 residues. V lost 5 bases and J lost 1, with 9 bases in between. Germline V gene lookup returns CDR1 MNHEY and CDR2 SVGAGI. The CDR3 here is CASSTGTSGANVLTF. CDR3 nucleotide sequence: TGTGCCAGCAGTACGGGGACGTCTGGGGCCAACGTCCTGACTTTC.

CDR3 coding DNA: TGTGCCAGCAGTTTCGCAGGGGCAAGCACAGATACGCAGTATTTT. The encoded protein is CASSFAGASTDTQYF. The V and J genes are TRBV28 and TRBJ2-3, with a tentative D call TRBD1 (6 bases). Per the germline V gene, CDR1 is MDHEN and CDR2 is SYDVKM. This CDR3 region has 15 residues. V was trimmed by 3 bases and J by 0 bases, leaving 10 bases between them.

This chain joins TRBV4-1 and TRBJ2-5; 8 bases are shared with TRBD2. V gave up 0 bases and J gave up 9 bases; unmatched junction bases: 9. The CDR3 runs 15 residues. Germline V CDR1 and CDR2: MGHRA, YSYEKL. The CDR3: CASSQDLSGSLAQYF. As DNA, the CDR3 is TGCGCCAGCAGCCAAGATCTCAGCGGGAGCTTAGCCCAGTACTTC.

V is TRBV5-1 and J is TRBJ2-3, with a weak D call TRBD2 (6 bases). The V end was cut by 2 bases, the J end by 5 bases, with 12 bases between. CDR3 size: 14 residues. In germline, CDR1 is SGHRS, CDR2 YFSETQ. The CDR3 bases are TGCGCCAGCAGCTTTGGTCAGGGAGGAGATACGCAGTATTTT. It codes for CASSFGQGGDTQYF.

The chain couples TRBV6-5 to TRBJ2-3, with 9 positions matching TRBD2. The CDR3 is made up of 16 amino acids. Looked up from germline, CDR1 is MNHEY and CDR2 is SVGAGI. The V segment lost 4 bases and the J segment 4 bases; nucleotides outside the gene matches: 9. CDR3 nucleotides: TGTGCCAGCAGTTCGGGGGGGGGCGGGAGGGCAGATACGCAGTATTTT. Its translation is CASSSGGGGRADTQYF.

The rearrangement uses TRBV4-1 and TRBJ2-2; TRBD2 is a possible D gene (7 bases). The ends were cut back, 2 bases at V and 4 bases at J, with 17 bases in the middle. The CDR3 loop spans 17 amino acids. The germline CDR1 and CDR2 sequences are MGHRA and YSYEKL. As DNA, the CDR3 is TGCGCCAGCAGCCAACGGGGGGCAAGCGGACCCACCGGGGAGCTGTTTTTT. This sequence encodes CASSQRGASGPTGELFF.

This chain links TRBV19 with TRBJ1-1; D might be TRBD1 (5 bases). V was pared by 6 bases and J by 1 base, with 15 bases between. The CDR3 spans 15 residues. In germline, CDR1 is LNHDA, CDR2 SQIVND (reference sequence). CDR3: CASRKGGDRNTEAFF. DNA of the CDR3: TGTGCCAGTAGGAAAGGAGGGGACCGGAACACTGAAGCTTTCTTT.

The rearrangement links TRBV9 to TRBJ2-7; TRBD2 matches 10 bases. Germline V gene data show CDR1 as SGDLS and CDR2 as YYNGEE. The trim removed 1 base at V and 6 bases at J, leaving 4 bases unmatched. The CDR3 runs to 14 residues. The CDR3 coding sequence is TGTGCCAGCAGCGTACTAGCGGGAGAAGGCGAGCAGTACTTC. Translating gives CASSVLAGEGEQYF.

The chain is built from TRBV28 and TRBJ1-4; 7 nucleotides line up with TRBD1. With 9 bases clipped from V and 7 bases from J, the junction kept 11 bases outside the gene matches. Germline V lookup: CDR1 MDHEN, CDR2 SYDVKM. The length of the CDR3 is 14 residues. CDR3 DNA: TGTGCCAGTCGAAATCAGGGGGGAGTTGAAAAACTGTTTTTT. Its protein is CASRNQGGVEKLFF.

In its sample, this clone ranks as large. V gene TRBV6-1 combines with J gene TRBJ1-2; possibly TRBD1 for D (5 bases). Germline CDR1 MNHNS, CDR2 SASEGT. CDR3 length: 14 residues. The V and J ends lost 3 bases and 4 bases respectively, with 12 bases between them. The CDR3 is CASSESGRSYGYTF. The CDR3 nucleotides read TGTGCCAGCAGTGAGTCGGGACGGAGCTATGGCTACACCTTC.

This sequence joins TRBV19 and TRBJ2-7; TRBD2 agrees at 10 bases. CDR3 length: 16 residues. Germline values: CDR1 LNHDA, CDR2 SQIVND (reference sequence). The J segment lost 7 bases and the V segment lost 3 bases, leaving 12 bases of the junction unmatched. CDR3 protein: CASSMTEAGGGREQYF. The CDR3 DNA sequence: TGTGCCAGTAGTATGACGGAAGCGGGAGGGGGAAGGGAGCAGTACTTC.

This clone was seen a handful of times. The CDR3 DNA is TGTGCCAGCAGTTTGGCGGGGGTCACAGATACGCAGTATTTT. Amino acid sequence: CASSLAGVTDTQYF. The rearrangement joins TRBV27 to TRBJ2-3, with 7 bases fitting TRBD2. This CDR3 has 14 amino acids. The V segment lost 3 bases and the J segment 2 bases; nucleotides outside the gene matches: 2. Germline V gene lookup returns CDR1 MNHEY and CDR2 SMNVEV (reference sequence).

There are a few counts of this clone. This sequence joins TRBV2 and TRBJ2-7; D is undetermined. Germline V gene lookup returns CDR1 SNHLY and CDR2 FYNNEI. V lost 4 bases and J lost 3, with 4 bases in between. CDR3 size: 11 residues. CDR3 amino acids: CASSGNYEQYF. The CDR3, as DNA: TGTGCCAGCAGTGGAAACTACGAGCAGTACTTC.

This clone was seen more than once but under ten times. The V call is TRBV19, the J call TRBJ2-3; TRBD2 aligns across 7 bases. The CDR3 has 16 residues. Germline CDR1 is LNHDA and CDR2 is SQIVND (reference sequence). Germline trimming cut 1 base from V and 3 bases from J; bases unmatched to any gene: 7. CDR3: CASSIAGGISTDTQYF. Written as DNA, the CDR3 is TGTGCCAGTAGTATAGCGGGAGGAATATCTACAGATACGCAGTATTTT.

In its sample, this clone was seen a few times. This chain joins TRBV10-3 and TRBJ1-3; D gene unclear. The V gene's germline CDR1 is ENHRY and CDR2 SYGVKD. This CDR3 region has 14 residues. The ends were cut back, 2 bases at V and 0 bases at J, with 5 bases in the middle. In DNA form, the CDR3 reads TGTGCCATCAGTGAGATCAACTCTGGAAACACCATATATTTT. This encodes CAISEINSGNTIYF.

This clone has a handful of counts. V is TRBV28 and J is TRBJ2-1; D gene ambiguous. CDR1 is MDHEN, CDR2 SYDVKM, per germline. V lost 5 bases and J 2 bases, leaving 13 bases between the germline ends. This CDR3 comprises 15 residues. CDR3 residues: CASSQPGPAYNEQFF. DNA for the CDR3: TGTGCCAGCAGTCAGCCCGGGCCTGCCTACAATGAGCAGTTCTTC.